The entry below describes one T cell receptor beta chain. The CDR3 is 15 amino acids. Germline loops: CDR1 SGHTA, CDR2 FQGNSA. Total RNA was isolated from whole blood without T cell sorting. The sample originates from a study of monozygotic twins with inflammatory bowel disease. Each CDR3 protein gets one entry in TCRdb, which reprocessed the 5' RACE reads and gives no DNA. The sample has approximately 200,000 distinct CDR3 sequences. The TCR originated in a human donor with ulcerative colitis or Crohn's disease, or a healthy co-twin of an affected twin (not recorded which). Sequenced material: blood. The V gene is TRBV7-2, the J gene TRBJ1-4; as DNA is missing, the TRBD1 call by TCRdb cannot be tested. CDR3 sequence reads: CASSSTGGLGEKLFF.